These T cell receptor beta chains were read from a single sample in a study of beta chain features in type 1 diabetes. Clones were read by immunoSEQ multiplex PCR, and TCRdb kept only the in-frame ones, dropping some. The data hold some 230,000 clones, with about 10% observed a single time. Sequencing was carried out using naive CD4+ T cells from blood. These receptors came from a woman between 18 and 29 years old in good health. Each CDR3 is given with its conserved first and last residue. D genes are given only for firm matches. Clone size appears in some rows only: once, few, many, or a class for an expanded clone.

>TRBV19|.|13|TRBD1|TRBJ1-2
CASSGTGSYGYTF
TGTGCCAGTAGTGGGACAGGGTCCTATGGCTACACCTTC
>TRBV9|.|14|.|TRBJ1-1
CASSVGGGLTEAFF
TGTGCCAGCAGCGTAGGAGGGGGATTGACTGAAGCTTTCTTT
>TRBV12-5|.|15|.|TRBJ1-2
CASGLVPGNGYGYTF
TGTGCTAGTGGTTTGGTACCAGGAAATGGCTATGGCTACACCTTC
>TRBV5-1|.|18|TRBD2|TRBJ2-1
CASSTLSGGVGGYNEQFF
TGCGCCAGCAGCACCTTATCGGGAGGGGTTGGAGGCTACAATGAGCAGTTCTTC
>TRBV5-6|few|17|TRBD2|TRBJ2-1
CASSSIYSGRNYNEQFF
TGTGCCAGCAGCTCCATCTACAGCGGGAGGAACTACAATGAGCAGTTCTTC
>TRBV6-1|.|14|TRBD2|TRBJ2-5
CASSAAGGRETQYF
TGTGCCAGCAGTGCGGCGGGGGGCCGGGAGACCCAGTACTTC
>TRBV27|.|14|.|TRBJ2-3
CASSLSAFTDTQYF
TGTGCCAGCAGTTTATCGGCATTTACAGATACGCAGTATTTT
>TRBV5-4|.|16|TRBD2|TRBJ2-4
CASSHTGAGARNIQYF
TGCGCCAGCAGCCACACCGGAGCGGGAGCTCGGAACATTCAGTACTTC
>TRBV7-9|.|13|TRBD1|TRBJ1-2
CASSRDRIYGYTF
TGTGCCAGCAGCCGGGACAGAATCTATGGCTACACCTTC
>TRBV30|.|15|.|TRBJ1-2
CAWRKPGHSLYGYTF
TGTGCCTGGAGGAAACCGGGACACTCCCTCTATGGCTACACCTTC
>TRBV19|few|15|.|TRBJ1-4
CASSISSGPAEKLFF
TGTGCCAGTAGTATCTCATCTGGGCCGGCGGAAAAACTGTTTTTT
>TRBV5-4|.|17|.|TRBJ1-4
CASSLVGRRGGGEKLFF
TGTGCCAGCAGCTTGGTGGGACGGCGGGGAGGAGGTGAAAAACTGTTTTTT
>TRBV18|.|13|.|TRBJ2-1
CASSPLEGNEQFF
TGTGCCAGCTCACCACTGGAGGGAAATGAGCAGTTCTTC
>TRBV23-1|many|13|TRBD2|TRBJ2-7
CASSHIREGEQYF
TGCGCCAGCAGTCATATCAGGGAGGGGGAGCAGTACTTC
>TRBV15|.|18|TRBD1|TRBJ2-4
CATSREGTTGTGENIQYF
TGTGCCACCAGCAGAGAAGGTACTACCGGGACAGGGGAAAACATTCAGTACTTC
>TRBV6-6|few|12|TRBD1|TRBJ2-7
CASSRQGYEQYF
TGTGCCAGCAGTCGACAGGGCTACGAGCAGTACTTC
>TRBV18|few|14|TRBD1|TRBJ2-7
CASSPGTVAIEQYF
TGTGCCAGCTCACCCGGGACAGTAGCTATCGAGCAGTACTTC
>TRBV5-4|.|16|TRBD2|TRBJ2-5
CASSPGTSSLRETQYF
TGTGCCAGCAGCCCCGGGACTAGCAGTCTACGAGAGACCCAGTACTTC
>TRBV19|.|17|TRBD1|TRBJ1-2
CASTAREAGQGARGYTF
TGTGCCAGTACCGCTCGTGAGGCCGGACAGGGGGCCCGGGGCTACACCTTC
>TRBV7-9|few|13|.|TRBJ1-1
CASSFWGETEAFF
TGTGCCAGCAGCTTTTGGGGAGAGACTGAAGCTTTCTTT
>TRBV5-4|few|14|TRBD1|TRBJ1-2
CASSLGQGARGYTF
TGTGCCAGCAGCTTGGGACAGGGGGCGCGAGGCTACACCTTC
>TRBV5-1|.|14|TRBD2|TRBJ2-2
CASSLRLATGELFF
TGCGCCAGCAGCTTGAGACTAGCTACCGGGGAGCTGTTTTTT
>TRBV25-1|few|13|.|TRBJ2-2
CASSERGNGELFF
TGTGCCAGCAGTGAACGGGGTAACGGGGAGCTGTTTTTT
>TRBV7-9|.|14|TRBD2|TRBJ2-7
CASSRLAGADEQYF
TGTGCCAGCAGCCGACTAGCGGGAGCGGACGAGCAGTACTTC
>TRBV28|.|13|TRBD1|TRBJ1-2
CASSPGTGYGYTF
TGTGCCAGCAGCCCCGGGACAGGCTATGGCTACACCTTC
>TRBV29-1|few|14|.|TRBJ1-2
CSVGVVQGHGGYTF
TGCAGCGTTGGTGTGGTGCAGGGGCATGGAGGCTACACCTTC
>TRBV14|.|16|TRBD1|TRBJ2-7
CASSSDRDTPYSEQYF
TGTGCCAGCAGCTCGGACAGGGACACACCTTATTCCGAGCAGTACTTC
>TRBV5-4|.|16|.|TRBJ1-1
CASSYPTGQRNTEAFF
TGTGCCAGCAGTTATCCCACCGGACAGAGGAACACTGAAGCTTTCTTT
>TRBV10-3|few|15|.|TRBJ2-2
CAIKGDSLGTGELFF
TGTGCCATCAAGGGGGATTCCCTTGGCACCGGGGAGCTGTTTTTT
>TRBV7-8|.|13|.|TRBJ2-2
CASSLAAPGELFF
TGTGCCAGCAGCTTAGCGGCTCCCGGGGAGCTGTTTTTT
>TRBV5-4|.|14|.|TRBJ2-5
CASNSVGGEETQYF
TGTGCCAGCAACAGTGTGGGGGGAGAGGAGACCCAGTACTTC
>TRBV5-6|few|17|TRBD1|TRBJ2-4
CASSPGGQGLAKNIQYF
TGTGCCAGCAGCCCGGGCGGACAGGGCCTAGCCAAAAACATTCAGTACTTC
>TRBV30|many|12|.|TRBJ1-5
CAWNIAGQPQHF
TGTGCCTGGAACATTGCGGGTCAGCCCCAGCATTTT
>TRBV13|few|16|TRBD2|TRBJ2-3
CASSLRGTSGTDTQYF
TGTGCCAGCAGCCTGAGGGGGACTAGCGGCACAGATACGCAGTATTTT
>TRBV2|few|15|TRBD1|TRBJ2-1
CASRRRDSSYNEQFF
TGTGCCAGCCGCCGTCGGGACAGCTCCTACAATGAGCAGTTCTTC
>TRBV4-1|.|15|.|TRBJ1-5
CASSQIPTGRQPQHF
TGCGCCAGCAGCCAAATCCCGACAGGCAGACAGCCCCAGCATTTT
>TRBV19|few|15|TRBD2|TRBJ2-5
CASSTGTSGGETQYF
TGTGCCAGTAGTACGGGGACTAGCGGGGGTGAGACCCAGTACTTC
>TRBV27|.|17|.|TRBJ2-7
CASSRLSARPSSYEQYF
TGTGCCAGCAGTAGGCTATCCGCCAGGCCGAGCTCCTACGAGCAGTACTTC
>TRBV27|.|15|.|TRBJ2-1
CASSLSYRGTNEQFF
TGTGCCAGCAGTTTATCGTACCGGGGTACGAATGAGCAGTTCTTC
>TRBV5-5|few|16|.|TRBJ2-7
CASSAGGRTPPREQYF
TGTGCCAGCAGCGCTGGGGGCCGGACCCCCCCGCGGGAGCAGTACTTC
>TRBV30|few|13|.|TRBJ2-7
CASFEERTAEQYF
TGTGCCTCCTTCGAAGAGCGGACTGCCGAGCAGTACTTC
>TRBV5-4|.|15|.|TRBJ2-3
CASSLAGTAGGTQYF
TGTGCCAGCAGCTTGGCGGGGACTGCGGGCGGTACGCAGTATTTT
>TRBV11-2|.|16|.|TRBJ2-2
CASRTGTLAGGGELFF
TGTGCCAGCCGTACCGGGACCCTAGCCGGGGGCGGGGAGCTGTTTTTT
>TRBV25-1|few|13|.|TRBJ1-4
CASSGLGEEKLFF
TGTGCCAGCTCAGGACTCGGGGAGGAAAAACTGTTTTTT
>TRBV5-1|.|13|TRBD1|TRBJ1-2
CASSGTGEGGYTF
TGCGCCAGCAGCGGGACAGGGGAGGGTGGCTACACCTTC
>TRBV2|few|12|.|TRBJ2-7
CASSEAPGEQYF
TGTGCCAGCAGTGAAGCCCCAGGGGAGCAGTACTTC